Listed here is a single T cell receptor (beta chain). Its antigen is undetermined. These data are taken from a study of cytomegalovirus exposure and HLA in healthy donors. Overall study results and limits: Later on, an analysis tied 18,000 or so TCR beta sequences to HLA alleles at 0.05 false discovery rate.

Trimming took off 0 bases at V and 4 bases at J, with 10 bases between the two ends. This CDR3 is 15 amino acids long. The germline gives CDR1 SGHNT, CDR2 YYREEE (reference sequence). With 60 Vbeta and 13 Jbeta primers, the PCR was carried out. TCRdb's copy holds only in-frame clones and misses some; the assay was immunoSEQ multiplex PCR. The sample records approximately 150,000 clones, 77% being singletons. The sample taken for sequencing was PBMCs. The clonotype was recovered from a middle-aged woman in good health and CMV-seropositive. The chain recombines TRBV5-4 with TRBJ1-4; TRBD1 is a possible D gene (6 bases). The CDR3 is CASSLGGGDNEKLFF. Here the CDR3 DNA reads TGTGCCAGCAGCTTGGGAGGGGGTGATAATGAAAAACTGTTTTTT.